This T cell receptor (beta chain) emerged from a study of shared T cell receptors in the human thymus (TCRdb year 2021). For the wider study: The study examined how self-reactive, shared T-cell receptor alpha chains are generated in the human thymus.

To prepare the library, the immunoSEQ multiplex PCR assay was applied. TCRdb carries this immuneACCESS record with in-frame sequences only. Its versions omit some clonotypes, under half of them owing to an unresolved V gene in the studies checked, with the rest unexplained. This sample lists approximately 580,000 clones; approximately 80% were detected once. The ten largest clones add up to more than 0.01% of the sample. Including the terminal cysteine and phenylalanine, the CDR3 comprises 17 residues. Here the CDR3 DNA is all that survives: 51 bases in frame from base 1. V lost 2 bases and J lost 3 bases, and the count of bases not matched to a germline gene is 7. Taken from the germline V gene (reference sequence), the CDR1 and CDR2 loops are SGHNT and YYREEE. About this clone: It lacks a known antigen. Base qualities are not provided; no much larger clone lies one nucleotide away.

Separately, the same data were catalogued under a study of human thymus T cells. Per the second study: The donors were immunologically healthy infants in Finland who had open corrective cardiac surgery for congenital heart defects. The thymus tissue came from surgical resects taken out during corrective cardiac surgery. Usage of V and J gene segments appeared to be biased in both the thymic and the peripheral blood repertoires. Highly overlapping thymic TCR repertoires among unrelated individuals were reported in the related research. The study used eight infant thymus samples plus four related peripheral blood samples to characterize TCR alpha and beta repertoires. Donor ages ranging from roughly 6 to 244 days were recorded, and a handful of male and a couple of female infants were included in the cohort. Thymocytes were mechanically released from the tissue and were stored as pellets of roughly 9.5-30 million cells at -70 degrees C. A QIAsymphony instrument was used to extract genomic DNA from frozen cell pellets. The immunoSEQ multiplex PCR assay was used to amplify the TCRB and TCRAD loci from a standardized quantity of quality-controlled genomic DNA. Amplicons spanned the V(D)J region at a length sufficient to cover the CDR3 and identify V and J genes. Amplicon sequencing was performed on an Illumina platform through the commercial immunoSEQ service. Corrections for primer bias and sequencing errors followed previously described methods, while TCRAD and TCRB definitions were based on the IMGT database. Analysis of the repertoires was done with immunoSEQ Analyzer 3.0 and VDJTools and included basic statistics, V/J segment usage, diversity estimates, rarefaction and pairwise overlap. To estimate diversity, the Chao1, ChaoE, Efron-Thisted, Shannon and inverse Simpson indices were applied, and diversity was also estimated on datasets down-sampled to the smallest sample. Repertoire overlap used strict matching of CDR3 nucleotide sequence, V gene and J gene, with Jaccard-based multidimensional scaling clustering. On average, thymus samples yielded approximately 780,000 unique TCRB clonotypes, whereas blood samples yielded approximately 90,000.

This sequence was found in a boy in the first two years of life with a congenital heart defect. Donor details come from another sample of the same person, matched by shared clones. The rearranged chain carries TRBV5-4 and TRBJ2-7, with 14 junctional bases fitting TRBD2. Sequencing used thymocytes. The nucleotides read TGTGCCAGCAGCTTCGGGACTAGCGGGAGAAGTGGCTACGAGCAGTACTTC. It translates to CASSFGTSGRSGYEQYF.